This T cell receptor (beta chain) was recorded in a study of human T cells and chemical hapten exposure. Individual cDNA molecules received unique molecular identifiers in the library. Each CDR3 protein gets one entry after TCRdb re-called the RACE reads with MiXCR. The profile shows about 92,000 distinct CDR3 sequences, about 8.9% of them singletons. With 4 bases removed from V and 9 bases from J, the gap between germline ends came to 15 bases. Germline values: CDR1 LGHNA, CDR2 YSLEER. The CDR3 spans 14 residues. Indicated time point: pre-sensitization, week 0. Documented treatment: therapeutic diphenylcyclopropenone sensitization with weekly scalp DPC. Only after blood had been drawn was each patch test applied. Before extraction, the whole blood was not fractionated, and total RNA was taken from it. This clonotype was counted only a few times.

Material: whole blood, obtained in connection with sensitization to the hapten diphenylcyclopropenone (DPC). The sequence derives from a middle-aged woman with alopecia areata. Some clones in this sample may be carry-over from other donors' samples. V is TRBV4-3 and J is TRBJ2-2; D is undetermined. For the CDR3, the DNA is TGCGCCAGCAGCCGGTCGCTGTTGCGCCGGGAGCTGTTTTTT. It specifies CASSRSLLRRELFF.